Below are 22 T cell receptor beta chains sequenced from a single sample in a study of metastatic and nonmetastatic thyroid tumors. Using MiXCR, TCRdb re-called clones from the PCR reads. The table has about 24,000 clones, roughly a quarter seen once; the top ten hold more than 10%. Thyroid surgery took place with no prior treatment in any patient. What was sequenced was tumor tissue. These receptors were collected from a male donor with papillary thyroid cancer or a benign thyroid nodule (not recorded which). Some clones in this sample may be carry-over from other donors' samples.

In its sample, this clone was seen many times. Other DNA sequences of this sample code for an identical CDR3. The genes are TRBV5-4 and TRBJ1-2; TRBD1 matches at 7 bases. This CDR3 comprises 13 residues. The V and J ends lost 4 bases and 4 bases, in that order; junction bases with no gene match: 4. Germline-derived CDR1 and CDR2 are SGHNT and YYREEE (reference sequence). The CDR3 nucleotides are TGTGCCAGCAGCCCTGCAGGGGGCTATGGCTACACCTTC. Its translation: CASSPAGGYGYTF.

The table lists this clone with many counts. CDR3 region: CASSQETAPSSTQYF. CDR3 bases: TGTGCCAGCAGCCAGGAGACGGCCCCTAGTTCGACCCAGTACTTC. The chain combines TRBV3-1 with TRBJ2-5; no reliable D call. Germline assignment: CDR1 LGHDT and CDR2 YNNKEL (reference sequence). The CDR3 has 15 amino acids. Trimming left V 3 bases short and J 7 bases short, with 18 bases between.

About this clone itself: One junction end does not reproduce the germline sequence, and a read error may be involved. The rearrangement links TRBV27 to TRBJ2-2; 8 positions agree with TRBD1. The CDR3 has 15 residues. Germline V lookup: CDR1 MNHEY, CDR2 SMNVEV (reference sequence). CDR3 protein: CASIPDRGCTGELFF. The DNA for the CDR3 is TGTGCCAGCATCCCCGACAGGGGATGTACCGGTGAGCTGTTTTTT.

In its sample, this clone is medium-sized (0.01 to 0.1%). The chain recombines TRBV11-3 with TRBJ2-1; 10 bases fit TRBD2. The CDR3 extends over 14 amino acids. Germline CDR1 is SGHNT and CDR2 is YENEEA. Unmatched junction bases numbered 5, after V lost 5 bases and J lost 7 bases. CDR3 region: CASSISGRWNEQFF. DNA of the CDR3: TGTGCCAGCAGCATTAGCGGGAGGTGGAATGAGCAGTTCTTC.

A note on this clone: The CDR3 carries no conserved terminal phenylalanine or tryptophan, so it likely arises from a read error. Because the CDR3's place on the DNA is in doubt, the DNA is left out and the CDR3 is given as listed by TCRdb. J is TRBJ1-5 and V is TRBV6-5. The CDR3 length equals 13 residues, ends included. Germline V gene sequence: CDR1 MNHEY, CDR2 SVGAGI. The CDR3 is CASSYQKNQPEHL.

This clone was observed many times. The rearrangement joins TRBV11-1 to TRBJ2-7, with 8 bases aligning to TRBD2. In germline, CDR1 is SGHAT, CDR2 FQDESV (reference sequence). Losses at the gene ends were 1 base for V and 2 bases for J; bases not matched to a gene: 13. This CDR3 is 18 amino acids long. For the CDR3, the DNA is TGTGCCAGCAGCTTAGGGATCCTGGTTAGCGGGGCTACCTACGAGCAGTACTTC. Protein: CASSLGILVSGATYEQYF.

This clone was recorded at least ten times. The gene calls are TRBV29-1 and TRBJ2-7; 7 positions match TRBD2. V lost 7 bases, J lost 4 bases, and 13 bases stayed unmatched. The CDR3 has 14 residues. The germline V gene has CDR1 SQVTM and CDR2 ANQGSEA. The CDR3 DNA follows: TGCAGCGCCACTAGTCGGGCGGGGGTATACGAGCAGTACTTC. It encodes CSATSRAGVYEQYF.

This clone was seen many times. The gene calls are TRBV24-1 and TRBJ2-3, with a tentative D call TRBD2 (7 bases). The CDR3 spans 14 residues. Germline V CDR1 and CDR2: KGHDR, SFDVKD. V lost 10 bases to trimming and J lost 2 bases, with 15 bases between them. CDR3 sequence (DNA): TGTGCCACGGCGGGGGCGATTCTCACAGATACGCAGTATTTT. Its translation: CATAGAILTDTQYF.

This clone came up a few times. The V gene is TRBV6-2 or TRBV6-3, the J gene TRBJ2-3, with a weak D call TRBD2 (7 bases). The CDR3 has 16 amino acids. Trimming took 2 bases from V and 2 from J, leaving 14 bases between them. CDR1 MNHEY and CDR2 SVGEGT come from the germline V gene. CDR3 sequence reads: CASSYGGAIYTDTQYF. CDR3 in DNA: TGTGCCAGCAGTTACGGGGGGGCCATCTACACAGATACGCAGTATTTT.

The rearrangement links TRBV25-1 to TRBJ2-2; D perhaps matches TRBD1 (6 bases). The CDR3 length is 14 residues. V was cut by 8 bases and J by 6 bases, with 16 bases left in between. Looked up from germline, CDR1 is MGHDK and CDR2 is SYGVNS. Here the CDR3 DNA reads TGTGCCAGCTGGGAAACAGGGTGGGCCGGGGAGCTGTTTTTT. Residues: CASWETGWAGELFF.

The table lists this clone with many counts. V is TRBV30 and J is TRBJ2-2; D gene unclear. Germline V gene sequence: CDR1 GTSNPN, CDR2 SVGIG (reference sequence). V lost 3 bases to trimming and J lost 4 bases, with 15 bases between them. This CDR3 is 15 amino acids long. The CDR3 sequence: CAWRAGVGVTGELFF. CDR3 sequence (DNA): TGTGCCTGGAGGGCTGGCGTGGGCGTCACCGGGGAGCTGTTTTTT.

Ten or more counts support this clone. This chain links TRBV7-2 with TRBJ2-5; D call uncertain. Germline values: CDR1 SGHTA, CDR2 FQGNSA. CDR3 size: 12 residues. Trimming cost V 3 bases and J 2 bases, with 4 bases left between them. The CDR3 DNA sequence: TGTGCCAGCAGCTTTCATCAAGAGACCCAGTACTTC. It is translated as CASSFHQETQYF.

As regards this clone: Being one base from a much bigger clone, this may be a read error. The chain has TRBV6-1 and TRBJ1-3; tentative D call: TRBD1 (5 bases). The CDR3 is 13 amino acids. The germline gives CDR1 MNHNS, CDR2 SASEGT. The DNA of the CDR3 is TGTGCCAGCACCCGACAGCTTGGAGACACCATATATTTT. Protein sequence: CASTRQLGDTIYF.

The rearrangement uses TRBV12-3 or TRBV12-4 and TRBJ1-6; TRBD1 matches 7 bases. This CDR3 has 14 residues. V lost 5 bases to trimming and J lost 9 bases; unmatched junction nucleotides: 7. The DNA for the CDR3 is TGTGCCAGCAGTGAGGTACAGGGGAGTTCACCCCTCCACTTT. Amino acids: CASSEVQGSSPLHF.

V and J are TRBV6-1 and TRBJ2-7; D is uncertain. V gave up 7 bases and J gave up 6 bases, with 19 bases separating them. This CDR3 region has 14 residues. In germline, CDR1 is MNHNS, CDR2 SASEGT. CDR3 region: CASMMRGTHGEQYF. The DNA of the CDR3 is TGTGCCAGCATGATGAGAGGCACTCATGGCGAGCAGTACTTC.

This clone was observed many times. CDR3 in amino acids: CSARDPARGRATEAFF. As DNA, the CDR3 is TGCAGTGCTAGAGATCCCGCCAGGGGGCGCGCCACTGAAGCTTTCTTT. The rearrangement uses TRBV20-1 and TRBJ1-1, with 8 bases lining up with TRBD1. CDR1 is DFQATT and CDR2 is SNEGSKA in the germline V gene (reference sequence). The CDR3 spans 16 residues. With V trimmed by 0 bases and J by 4 bases, 10 bases remained unmatched.

Ten or more counts support this clone. The CDR3 region is CASSLTRYNEQFF. The CDR3 DNA reads as TGCGCCAGCAGCCTGACTAGATACAATGAGCAGTTCTTC. The rearrangement joins TRBV4-1 to TRBJ2-1, with D possibly matching TRBD2 (6 bases). Germline loops: CDR1 MGHRA, CDR2 YSYEKL. This CDR3 contains 13 residues. The V gene lost 4 bases and the J gene lost 4 bases, with 8 bases spanning the gap.

This clone appeared many times. The chain couples TRBV20-1 to TRBJ2-1; D uncertain. The germline V gene encodes CDR1 DFQATT and CDR2 SNEGSKA (reference sequence). There are 14 residues in the CDR3. Trimming removed 5 bases at V and 5 bases at J, with 16 bases between. In DNA form, the CDR3 reads TGCAGTGCTGTAGACCCCCAATTTCACAATGAGCAGTTCTTC. Translating it yields CSAVDPQFHNEQFF.

This clone was found many times. The rearrangement joins TRBV11-2 to TRBJ2-2, with D possibly TRBD2 on 6 matching bases. From germline, CDR1 is SGHAT and CDR2 FQNNGV. The CDR3 consists of 16 residues. V was clipped by 1 base and J by 2 bases, with 11 bases between them. CDR3 sequence reads: CASSLGGNGNTGELFF. CDR3 nucleotide sequence: TGTGCCAGCAGCTTAGGCGGGAACGGAAACACCGGGGAGCTGTTTTTT.

This clone was seen only a few times. The V gene is TRBV5-6, the J gene TRBJ2-1; D remains ambiguous. Germline assignment: CDR1 SGHDT and CDR2 YYEEEE. Trimming left V 5 bases short and J 0 bases short, with 15 bases between. The CDR3 runs 16 residues. The CDR3 DNA is TGTGCCAGCAGTTACCGAAGGGCTAGCTCCTACAATGAGCAGTTCTTC. This encodes CASSYRRASSYNEQFF.

V is TRBV9 and J is TRBJ2-7; D is perhaps TRBD2 (6 bases). CDR1 SGDLS and CDR2 YYNGEE come from the germline V gene. The CDR3 has 15 residues. V was trimmed by 5 bases and J by 5 bases, leaving 20 bases between them. The CDR3 here is CASSTGGRAHHEQYF. The CDR3 DNA sequence: TGTGCCAGCAGTACCGGGGGAAGAGCTCACCACGAGCAGTACTTC. The whole variable domain, filled in from reference TRBV9 and TRBJ2-7, reads DSGVTQTPKHLITATGQRVTLRCSPRSGDLSVYWYQQSLDQGLQFLIQYYNGEERAKGNILERFSAQQFPDLHSELNLSSLELGDSALYFCASSTGGRAHHEQYFGPGTRLTVT.

This clone was counted ten times or more. This chain links TRBV6-1 with TRBJ2-1, with 8 bases aligning to TRBD2. With 6 bases clipped from V and 2 bases from J, the junction kept 3 bases outside the gene matches. Germline V CDR1 and CDR2: MNHNS, SASEGT. The CDR3 runs 14 residues. In DNA form, the CDR3 reads TGTGCCAGCAGGCGGGAGGTGGCCTACAATGAGCAGTTCTTC. As protein: CASRREVAYNEQFF.